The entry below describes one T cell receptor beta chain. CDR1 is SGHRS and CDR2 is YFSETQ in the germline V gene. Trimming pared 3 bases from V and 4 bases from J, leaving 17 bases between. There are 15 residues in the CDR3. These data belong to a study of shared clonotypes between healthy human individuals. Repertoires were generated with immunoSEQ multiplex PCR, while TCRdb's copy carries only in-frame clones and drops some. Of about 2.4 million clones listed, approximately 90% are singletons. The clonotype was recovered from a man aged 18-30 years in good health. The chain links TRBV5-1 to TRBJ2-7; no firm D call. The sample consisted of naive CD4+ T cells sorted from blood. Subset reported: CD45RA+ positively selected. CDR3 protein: CASSYGTTASYEQYF. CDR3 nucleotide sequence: TGCGCCAGCAGCTACGGAACGACCGCCTCTTACGAGCAGTACTTC.